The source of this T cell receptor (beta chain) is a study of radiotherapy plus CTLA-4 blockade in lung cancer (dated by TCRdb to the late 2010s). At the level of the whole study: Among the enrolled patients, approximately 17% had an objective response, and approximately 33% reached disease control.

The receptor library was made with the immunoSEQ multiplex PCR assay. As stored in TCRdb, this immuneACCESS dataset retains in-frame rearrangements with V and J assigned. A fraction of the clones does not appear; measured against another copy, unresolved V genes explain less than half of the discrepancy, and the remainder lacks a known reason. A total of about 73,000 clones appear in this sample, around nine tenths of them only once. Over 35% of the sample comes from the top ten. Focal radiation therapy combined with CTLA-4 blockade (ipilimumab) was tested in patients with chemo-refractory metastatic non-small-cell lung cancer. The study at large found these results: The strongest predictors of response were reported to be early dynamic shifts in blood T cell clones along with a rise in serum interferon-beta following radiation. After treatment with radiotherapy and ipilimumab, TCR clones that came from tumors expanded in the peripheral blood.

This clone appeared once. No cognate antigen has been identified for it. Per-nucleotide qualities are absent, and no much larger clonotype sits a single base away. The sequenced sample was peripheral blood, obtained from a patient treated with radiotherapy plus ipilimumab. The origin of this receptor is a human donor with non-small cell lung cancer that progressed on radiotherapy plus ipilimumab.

Here is the DNA: TGTGCCAGCACTCCCCAAGGGCGCTCGAACACTGAAGCTTTCTTT. Translated, it reads CASTPQGRSNTEAFF. Here the chain combines TRBV25-1 and TRBJ1-1; no D gene is confidently identified. Taken from cysteine to phenylalanine, the CDR3 has 15 residues. Of all the DNA, just the CDR3 is kept, 45 bases in frame from base 1. CDR1 and CDR2 were assigned from the germline V gene as MGHDK and SYGVNS. Trimming costs V 7 bases and J 1 base, and their ends lie 16 bases apart. When the CDR3 is completed using the reference TRBV25-1 and TRBJ1-1 genes on either side, the full variable domain is EADIYQTPRYLVIGTGKKITLECSQTMGHDKMYWYQQDPGMELHLIHYSYGVNSTEKGDLSSESTVSRIRTEHFPLTLESARPSHTSQYLCASTPQGRSNTEAFFGQGTRLTVV.